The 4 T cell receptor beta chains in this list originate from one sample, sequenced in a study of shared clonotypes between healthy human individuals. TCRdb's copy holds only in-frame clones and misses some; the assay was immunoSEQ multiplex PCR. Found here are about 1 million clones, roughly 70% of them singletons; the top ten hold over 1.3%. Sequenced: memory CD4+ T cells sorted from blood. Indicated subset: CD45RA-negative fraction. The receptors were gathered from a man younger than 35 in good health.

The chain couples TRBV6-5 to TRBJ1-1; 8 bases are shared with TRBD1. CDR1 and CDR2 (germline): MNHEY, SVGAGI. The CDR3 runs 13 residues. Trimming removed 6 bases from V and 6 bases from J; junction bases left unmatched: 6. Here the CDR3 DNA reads TGTGCCAGCAGCCGGGGACAGGCGGCTGAAGCTTTCTTT. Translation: CASSRGQAAEAFF.

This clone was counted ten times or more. This CDR3 is CASSLTKSTYNEQFF. CDR3 DNA: TGCGCCAGCAGCTTGACGAAAAGTACCTACAATGAGCAGTTCTTC. The chain has TRBV5-1 and TRBJ2-1; D is unresolved. V was trimmed by 1 base and J by 2 bases, leaving 10 bases between them. Germline V gives CDR1 SGHRS, CDR2 YFSETQ. This CDR3 has 15 residues.

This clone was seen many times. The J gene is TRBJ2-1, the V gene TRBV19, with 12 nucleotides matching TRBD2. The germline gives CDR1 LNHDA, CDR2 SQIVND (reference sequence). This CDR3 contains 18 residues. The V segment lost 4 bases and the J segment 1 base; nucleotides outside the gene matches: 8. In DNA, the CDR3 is TGTGCCAGTAGTAGGCGGCTAGCGGGAGGGGGTTCCTACAATGAGCAGTTCTTC. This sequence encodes CASSRRLAGGGSYNEQFF.

The CDR3 nucleotides read TGTGCCAGCAGACTTCGGCGGCGGTCACCCCTCCACTTT. Amino acid sequence: CASRLRRRSPLHF. The chain recombines TRBV14 with TRBJ1-6; D unresolved. Germline V CDR1 and CDR2: SGHDN, FVKESK. The length of the CDR3 is 13 residues. The V end was cut by 6 bases, the J end by 10 bases, with 13 bases between.